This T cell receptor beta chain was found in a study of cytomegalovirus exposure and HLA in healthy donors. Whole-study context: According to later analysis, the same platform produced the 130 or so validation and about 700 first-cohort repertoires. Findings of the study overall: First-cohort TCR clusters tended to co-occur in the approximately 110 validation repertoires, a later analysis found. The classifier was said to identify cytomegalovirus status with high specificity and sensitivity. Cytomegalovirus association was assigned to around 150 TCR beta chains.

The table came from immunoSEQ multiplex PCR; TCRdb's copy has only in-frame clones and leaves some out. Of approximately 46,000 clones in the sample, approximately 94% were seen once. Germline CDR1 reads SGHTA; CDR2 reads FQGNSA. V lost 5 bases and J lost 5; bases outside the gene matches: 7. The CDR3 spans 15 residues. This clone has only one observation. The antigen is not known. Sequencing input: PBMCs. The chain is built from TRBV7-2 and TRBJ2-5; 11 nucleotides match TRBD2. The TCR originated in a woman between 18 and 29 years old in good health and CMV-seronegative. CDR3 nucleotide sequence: TGTGCCAGCAGCCCCCGACTAGCGGGATGGGAGACCCAGTACTTC. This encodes CASSPRLAGWETQYF.